Listed below are T cell receptor beta chains from one sample, sequenced in a study of cytomegalovirus exposure and HLA in healthy donors. Clones were sequenced by immunoSEQ multiplex PCR, and TCRdb holds only the in-frame ones, with some missing. The sample has almost 200,000 clones, 80% to 85% seen once; the top ten hold roughly 1.2%. The specimen was PBMCs. The receptors stem from a young woman in good health and CMV-seronegative. Both conserved end residues are part of each CDR3. D genes are given only for firm matches. Clone size, where shown, is once, few, many, or a class for clones that have expanded.

clone_size j_call d_call v_call cdr3_nt cdr3_aa
. TRBJ2-7 TRBD2 TRBV19 TGTGCCAGTAGAGGGAAGACTAGCGGGGCCACCTACGAGCAGTACTTC CASRGKTSGATYEQYF
. TRBJ1-1 TRBD1 TRBV6-4 TGTGCCAGCAGTCGAACAGGGGGCACTGAAGCTTTCTTT CASSRTGGTEAFF
. TRBJ2-7 . TRBV4-2 TGTGCCAGCAGCCAAGAATTCGGACCGGGGGCCTACGAGCAGTACTTC CASSQEFGPGAYEQYF
. TRBJ2-7 TRBD2 TRBV18 TGTGCCAGCTCACCCCCCGGACTAGCGGGAAAAGGCGAGCAGTACTTC CASSPPGLAGKGEQYF
. TRBJ2-2 TRBD2 TRBV7-9 TGTGCCAGCAGCCGCCTCGAGGGCGGGAGGGCGAACGGGGAGCTGTTTTTT CASSRLEGGRANGELFF
few TRBJ2-5 . TRBV5-1 TGCGCCAGCAGCTTGGAAGGGGGAGAGACCCAGTACTTC CASSLEGGETQYF
. TRBJ2-7 TRBD2 TRBV5-6 TGTGCCAGCAGCTCCGGACTAGCGGGAACGTACGAGCAGTACTTC CASSSGLAGTYEQYF
. TRBJ2-7 . TRBV7-8 TGTGCCAGCAGCTTAGGGGGGGACAGTCCCTACGAGCAGTACTTC CASSLGGDSPYEQYF
. TRBJ2-5 TRBD1 TRBV11-2 TGTGCCAGCAGCTTAGGCGGGACAGGGGGCTCTGGTCGGGAGACCCAGTACTTC CASSLGGTGGSGRETQYF
once TRBJ2-1 TRBD1 TRBV5-1 TGCGCCAGCAGCTCGGGACAGGGGGTTTTCAGTAATGAGCAGTTCTTC CASSSGQGVFSNEQFF
. TRBJ2-7 . TRBV5-1 TGCGCCAGCAGCTTGGCAGTGCCCCCCTACGAGCAGTACTTC CASSLAVPPYEQYF
. TRBJ2-4 . TRBV7-2 TGTGCCAGCAGCTTAGTGCAGGGAGGGGGTTACATTCAGTACTTC CASSLVQGGGYIQYF
few TRBJ2-3 . TRBV19 TGTGCCAGTAGTGGTAGCAGGGTAATAACAGATACGCAGTATTTT CASSGSRVITDTQYF
. TRBJ2-7 . TRBV30 TGTGCCTGGGACGGTAAGACAGATAACTACGAGCAGTACTTC CAWDGKTDNYEQYF
. TRBJ1-2 TRBD1 TRBV29-1 TGCAGCGTAGATTTCGGGACAGGCTTTGGCTATGGCTACACCTTC CSVDFGTGFGYGYTF
. TRBJ1-2 . TRBV10-1 TGCGCCAGCAGTGAACAGGCAGACTATGGCTACACCTTC CASSEQADYGYTF
many TRBJ1-1 . TRBV19 TGTGCCAGTAGCACCACTGTTTTGCGGGGTTTCACAACGAAAGCTTTCTTT CASSTTVLRGFTTKAFF
. TRBJ2-1 TRBD2 TRBV5-4 TGTGCCAGCAGCCGGAGCGGGAGGGCGGACTACAATGAGCAGTTCTTC CASSRSGRADYNEQFF
. TRBJ1-5 . TRBV6-6 TGTGCCAGCATCGACGGCGGTGGTAGCAATCAGCCCCAGCATTTT CASIDGGGSNQPQHF
. TRBJ2-7 . TRBV19 TGTGCCAGTAGTGATGGACTGGGCTACGAGCAGTACTTC CASSDGLGYEQYF
many TRBJ2-1 . TRBV4-1 TGCGCCAGCAGCCAAGATGGGGGGACTTACAATGAGCAGTTCTTC CASSQDGGTYNEQFF
. TRBJ2-5 . TRBV11-2 TGTGCCAGCAGCCAAAGCGGGGAGACCCAGTACTTC CASSQSGETQYF
. TRBJ2-3 TRBD2 TRBV18 TGTGCCAGCTCACCAGTGGGACTAGCGGGGGGCACAGATACGCAGTATTTT CASSPVGLAGGTDTQYF
. TRBJ2-7 TRBD2 TRBV5-6 TGTGCCAGCAGCTTGCCGTCTACTCGACTAGCGGGCGTAAACGAGCAGTACTTC CASSLPSTRLAGVNEQYF
. TRBJ2-3 TRBD2 TRBV5-1 TGCGCCAGCAACCTGGGAGGGCCTACAGATACGCAGTATTTT CASNLGGPTDTQYF
. TRBJ2-1 TRBD2 TRBV15 TGTGCCACCAGCAGAGATCGGGTCCCCCGGACTAGCGGGAGTTTCTTCAATGAGCAGTTCTTC CATSRDRVPRTSGSFFNEQFF
. TRBJ2-2 TRBD1 TRBV28 TGTGCCAGCAGTTTGGGCCAGGGACAGGGCTGGACCGGGGAGCTGTTTTTT CASSLGQGQGWTGELFF
. TRBJ1-2 . TRBV19 TGTGCCAGTAGTCCCAGGGCCTATGGGGCTATCGGCTACACCTTC CASSPRAYGAIGYTF
. TRBJ1-1 . TRBV5-1 TGCGCCAGCAGCCGGGGCGGGGGAGAGGGTACTGAAGCTTTCTTT CASSRGGGEGTEAFF
. TRBJ2-5 TRBD2 TRBV5-4 TGTGCCAGCAGCTTGACTAGCGGGAGAGAGACCCAGTACTTC CASSLTSGRETQYF
. TRBJ1-2 . TRBV20-1 TGCAGTGCTAGACGAGTTCTTGCCTTC CSARRVLAF
. TRBJ1-4 . TRBV27 TGTGCCAGCAGCGCACAGGCCGCTGGAAAACTGTTTTTT CASSAQAAGKLFF
few TRBJ1-5 . TRBV5-5 TGTGCCAGCAGCTTGGTACCGGGTGCAAATCAGCCCCAGCATTTT CASSLVPGANQPQHF
. TRBJ2-5 . TRBV4-1 TGCGCCAGCAGCCAAGGGCAGGCTGAGACCCAGTACTTC CASSQGQAETQYF
few TRBJ2-7 . TRBV5-6 TGTGCCAGCAGCTTGGACTCGCAGCAGTACTTC CASSLDSQQYF
. TRBJ2-1 TRBD1 TRBV19 TGTGCCACCAGAAGCCTTCGACAGGGCAATGAGCAGTTCTTC CATRSLRQGNEQFF
. TRBJ2-1 . TRBV30 TGTGCCTGGAGTTCAGGGAGGTACAATGAGCAGTTCTTC CAWSSGRYNEQFF
. TRBJ1-5 TRBD1 TRBV18 TGTGCCAGCTCTGAAACAGGGGGCGGGGTTCAGCCCCAGCATTTT CASSETGGGVQPQHF
. TRBJ2-3 . TRBV6-6 TGTGCCAGCAGGACAGGTATGATACTTTCCACAGATACGCAGTATTTT CASRTGMILSTDTQYF
. TRBJ2-2 TRBD2 TRBV27 TGTGCCAGCAGTACAGCGGGAGGGGTGGGGGAGCTGTTTTTT CASSTAGGVGELFF
once TRBJ1-2 . TRBV29-1 TGCAGCGTTGTTCTGGGAGGGCAAGGGGTCTATGGCTACACCTTC CSVVLGGQGVYGYTF